A single TCR beta chain is shown here with its context. This specimen includes other DNA sequences encoding the same CDR3. This sample is part of a study of control samples from healthy donors and cancer patients. Here immunoSEQ multiplex PCR was the method, and the copy in TCRdb shows in-frame clones only, minus some. The sample lists over 150,000 clones, approximately 96% seen once, with approximately 5.5% in the top ten. This receptor was identified in a middle-aged man in good health. The sequencing sample was made of blood.

CDR3 in DNA: TGCGCCAGCAGCTTCGACAGCAATCAGCCCCAGCATTTT. Translated, it gives CASSFDSNQPQHF. V gene TRBV5-1 combines with J gene TRBJ1-5; D remains unclear. V lost 2 bases to trimming and J lost 1 base, with 4 bases between them. Looked up from germline, CDR1 is SGHRS and CDR2 is YFSETQ. The CDR3 is 13 residues long.